The 19 T cell receptor beta chains reported below all come from one sample, sequenced in a study of blood T cell repertoires in COVID-19. Assay used: immunoSEQ multiplex PCR; TCRdb lists only in-frame clones, some missing. Among about 150,000 clones listed, more than 70% were seen once. The specimen sequenced was peripheral blood. Source of these receptors: a woman aged 70 to 79 who had recovered from COVID-19.

V is TRBV28 and J is TRBJ1-2, with 11 bases identical to TRBD1. Germline V gives CDR1 MDHEN, CDR2 SYDVKM. The V gene end was trimmed by 0 bases and the J gene end by 4 bases; junction bases not matched to a gene: 1. This CDR3 contains 15 residues. The DNA for the CDR3 is TGTGCCAGCAGTTTATGGGGACAGGGGGGCTATGGCTACACCTTC. The encoded protein is CASSLWGQGGYGYTF.

This clone was seen a single time. This chain joins TRBV20-1 and TRBJ2-1; TRBD2 agrees at 7 bases. Germline trimming cut 3 bases from V and 10 bases from J; bases unmatched to any gene: 6. The CDR3 consists of 12 residues. Germline V gives CDR1 DFQATT, CDR2 SNEGSKA (reference sequence). The CDR3 is CSASWGGAEQFF. The DNA for the CDR3 is TGCAGTGCTAGTTGGGGGGGAGCCGAGCAGTTCTTC.

V is TRBV19 and J is TRBJ2-7; the match to TRBD2 covers 9 bases. The germline V gene has CDR1 LNHDA and CDR2 SQIVND (reference sequence). The ends lost 11 bases at V and 0 bases at J; junction bases unmatched: 14. The CDR3 loop spans 16 amino acids. The CDR3 DNA reads as TGTGCCTGTGGGGTAGCGGGAGTGTTCAGCTCCTACGAGCAGTACTTC. Its protein is CACGVAGVFSSYEQYF.

The V gene is TRBV30, the J gene TRBJ1-4; TRBD1 matches 10 bases. Trimming at V came to 2 bases and at J to 8 bases, leaving 8 bases not matched to a gene. CDR1 and CDR2 from the germline V gene are GTSNPN and SVGIG (reference sequence). The CDR3 contains 15 residues. CDR3 in amino acids: CAWSRVGQGEEKLFF. In DNA, the CDR3 is TGTGCCTGGAGTCGTGTCGGACAGGGGGAAGAAAAACTGTTTTTT. The variable domain in full, completed from reference TRBV30 and TRBJ1-4, reads SQTIHQWPATLVQPVGSPLSLECTVEGTSNPNLYWYRQAAGRGLQLLFYSVGIGQISSEVPQNLSASRPQDRQFILSSKKLLLSDSGFYLCAWSRVGQGEEKLFFGSGTQLSVL.

The chain combines TRBV10-3 with TRBJ2-2; a possible D gene is TRBD2 (6 bases). The CDR3 extends over 13 amino acids. Germline assignment: CDR1 ENHRY and CDR2 SYGVKD. Trimming removed 8 bases from V and 5 bases from J, with 12 bases in between. The CDR3 loop is CAIASGVTGELFF. CDR3 in DNA: TGTGCCATCGCGTCGGGAGTGACCGGGGAGCTGTTTTTT.

CDR3 protein: CASSEFGDAFF. The CDR3 region has the DNA TGTGCCAGCAGTGAATTTGGAGACGCTTTCTTT. The chain links TRBV6-1 to TRBJ1-1; D gene ambiguous. V dropped 2 bases and J dropped 11 bases, with 9 bases sitting between them. The germline V gene has CDR1 MNHNS and CDR2 SASEGT. The CDR3 is made up of 11 amino acids.

The chain employs TRBV25-1 and TRBJ2-7; TRBD1 aligns across 10 bases. CDR3 length: 15 amino acids. V was clipped by 3 bases and J by 5 bases; unmatched bases: 7. The V gene's germline CDR1 is MGHDK and CDR2 SYGVNS. The CDR3 loop reads CASSDYPGTGDEQYF. The CDR3 DNA reads as TGTGCCAGCAGTGACTACCCCGGGACAGGGGACGAGCAGTACTTC.

The chain couples TRBV5-5 to TRBJ1-2, with TRBD1 as a possible D gene (6 bases). This CDR3 spans 16 amino acids. Germline CDR1 SGHKS, CDR2 YYEKEE (reference sequence). V was cut by 4 bases and J by 3 bases, with 19 bases left in between. CDR3 nucleotides: TGTGCCAGCAGCCCCCCCCCAGGGGTTGGGGACTATGGCTACACCTTC. Residues: CASSPPPGVGDYGYTF.

Remarks on this clone: The final CDR3 position lacks the conserved phenylalanine or tryptophan, pointing to a likely read error. No DNA is shown, since the ends of the CDR3 on it are uncertain; the CDR3 is the one TCRdb lists. This sequence joins TRBV6-2 or TRBV6-3 and TRBJ1-2; the table gives TRBD1 as D, unverified against the DNA. The V gene's germline CDR1 is MNHEY and CDR2 SVGEGT. The CDR3 is 13 amino acids in total, end residues counted. The chain's CDR3 is CASSSRQGAGWAV.

The genes are TRBV19 and TRBJ1-2, with a tentative D call TRBD1 (6 bases). The CDR3 contains 16 residues. Trimming left V 4 bases short and J 2 bases short, with 17 bases between. Germline V CDR1 and CDR2: LNHDA, SQIVND (reference sequence). CDR3 amino acids: CASSTDPQGNNYGYTF. CDR3 sequence (DNA): TGTGCCAGTAGTACCGACCCCCAGGGGAACAACTATGGCTACACCTTC.

The rearrangement links TRBV7-8 to TRBJ2-2; no clear D gene. V dropped 2 bases and J dropped 3 bases, with 4 bases sitting between them. CDR3 length: 13 amino acids. Germline lookup yields CDR1 SGHVS and CDR2 FQNEAQ. CDR3 in DNA: TGTGCCAGCAGCTTACAGGACACCGGGGAGCTGTTTTTT. It codes for CASSLQDTGELFF.

V and J are TRBV19 and TRBJ2-1; no clear D. Germline CDR1 reads LNHDA; CDR2 reads SQIVND (reference sequence). The CDR3 covers 15 residues. V was pared by 7 bases and J by 1 base, with 14 bases between. CDR3 nucleotides: TGTGCCAGTAACGGTGCGGAGCTTTCCTACAATGAGCAGTTCTTC. It is translated as CASNGAELSYNEQFF.

V usage is TRBV7-9 and J usage is TRBJ2-7; 9 bases are a match to TRBD2. The junction had 11 bases not matched to a gene; V was cut back by 5 bases and J by 3 bases. CDR3 size: 16 residues. Germline V gene data show CDR1 as SEHNR and CDR2 as FQNEAQ (reference sequence). The DNA for the CDR3 is TGTGCCAGCAGCGCCTCTGGGCGGGGGGGGCACTACGAGCAGTACTTC. Its translation is CASSASGRGGHYEQYF.

The V and J genes are TRBV6-1 and TRBJ2-3, with 7 bases aligning to TRBD2. CDR1 and CDR2 from the germline V gene are MNHNS and SASEGT. The ends lost 1 base at V and 1 base at J; junction bases unmatched: 11. The CDR3 contains 18 residues. The CDR3 sequence: CASSEVPRPSGRTDTQYF. Here the CDR3 DNA reads TGTGCCAGCAGTGAAGTTCCACGGCCTAGCGGTCGCACAGATACGCAGTATTTT.

V is TRBV29-1 and J is TRBJ1-2, with a tentative D call TRBD1 (6 bases). This CDR3 has 12 residues. Trimming removed 4 bases from V and 4 bases from J, with 10 bases in between. Germline-derived CDR1 and CDR2 are SQVTM and ANQGSEA. The CDR3 sequence: CSVGGGPYGYTF. In DNA form, the CDR3 reads TGCAGCGTTGGTGGGGGCCCCTATGGCTACACCTTC.

The V gene is TRBV7-3, the J gene TRBJ2-2; 7 nucleotides line up with TRBD2. The CDR3 spans 18 residues. With V trimmed by 5 bases and J by 0 bases, 12 bases remained unmatched. In germline, CDR1 is SGHTA, CDR2 FQGTGA. Here the CDR3 reads CASSHGPRLAANTGELFF. In DNA, the CDR3 is TGTGCCAGCAGCCATGGCCCCCGGCTAGCGGCGAACACCGGGGAGCTGTTTTTT.

The rearrangement uses TRBV23-1 and TRBJ1-2; maybe TRBD1 (6 bases). TRBV23-1 qualifies as an ORF whose function is uncertain. V shed 7 bases and J shed 7 bases, with 10 bases lying between them. The CDR3 has 11 amino acids. Here the CDR3 DNA reads TGCGCCAGCACAGGGGCTGGTGGCTACACCTTC. Residues: CASTGAGGYTF.

This clone was seen more than once but under ten times. The V gene is TRBV5-4, the J gene TRBJ2-7, with 9 bases fitting TRBD2. The V gene's germline CDR1 is SGHNT and CDR2 YYREEE (reference sequence). Trimming removed 7 bases from V and 2 bases from J; junction bases left unmatched: 10. The CDR3 has 15 residues. The CDR3 region is CASQPRGGGPYEQYF. CDR3 bases: TGTGCCAGCCAACCGCGCGGGGGGGGCCCCTACGAGCAGTACTTC. Looking up the rest from reference TRBV5-4 and TRBJ2-7 gives the full variable domain: ETGVTQSPTHLIKTRGQQVTLRCSSQSGHNTVSWYQQALGQGPQFIFQYYREEENGRGNFPPRFSGLQFPNYSSELNVNALELDDSALYLCASQPRGGGPYEQYFGPGTRLTVT.

DNA of the CDR3: TGTGCCAGCAGGCGAAGAGGGGGTGGCTACACCTTC. It codes for CASRRRGGGYTF. The rearrangement joins TRBV28 to TRBJ1-2, with D perhaps TRBD1 (6 bases). The CDR3 has 12 amino acids. The germline V gene has CDR1 MDHEN and CDR2 SYDVKM. Trimming took off 6 bases at V and 7 bases at J, with 12 bases between the two ends.